Below are 14 T cell receptor beta chains sequenced from a single sample in a study of cytomegalovirus exposure and HLA in healthy donors. 13 Jbeta primers and 60 Vbeta primers were used for the PCR. The method was immunoSEQ multiplex PCR; TCRdb's version includes in-frame clones alone and lacks a portion of them. This sample carries 30,000 to 35,000 clones, with approximately 3.6% going to the ten biggest clones. Sequenced sample: PBMCs. These receptors were collected from a woman aged 40-49 years in good health and CMV-seropositive.

This chain links TRBV28 with TRBJ2-1; D is unclear. This CDR3 spans 14 amino acids. Looked up from germline, CDR1 is MDHEN and CDR2 is SYDVKM. V was shortened by 6 bases and J by 5 bases, with 14 bases between the two germline ends. In DNA form, the CDR3 reads TGTGCCAGCAGCCAAGCAGCGTTCGACAATGAGCAGTTCTTC. This translates into CASSQAAFDNEQFF.

With regard to this clone: At one boundary the junction diverges from the germline segment, which might be a read error. The chain carries TRBV7-7 and TRBJ2-1; D is possibly TRBD1 (6 bases). There are 15 residues in the CDR3. CDR1 SSHAT and CDR2 FNYEAQ come from the germline V gene (reference sequence). In nucleotides, the CDR3 is TGTGCTAGCAGCCAACGAGGGGGATCCTACAATGAGCAGTTCTTC. It is translated as CASSQRGGSYNEQFF.

The rearrangement links TRBV4-1 to TRBJ2-3; D perhaps matches TRBD1 (5 bases). This CDR3 comprises 14 residues. Germline values: CDR1 MGHRA, CDR2 YSYEKL. Trimming removed 0 bases at V and 11 bases at J, with 15 bases between. The CDR3 loop reads CASSQDDRPLMQYF. Written as DNA, the CDR3 is TGCGCCAGCAGCCAAGACGACAGACCTCTAATGCAGTATTTT.

The chain couples TRBV9 to TRBJ2-1; 7 bases are shared with TRBD2. Per germline, CDR1 SGDLS and CDR2 YYNGEE. The J segment lost 7 bases and the V segment lost 0 bases, leaving 10 bases of the junction unmatched. The CDR3 extends over 16 amino acids. The CDR3: CASSVGTQRDWNEQFF. CDR3 sequence (DNA): TGTGCCAGCAGCGTAGGGACCCAGCGGGACTGGAATGAGCAGTTCTTC.

The chain combines TRBV4-1 with TRBJ2-1; 9 nucleotides line up with TRBD2. The CDR3 runs 17 residues. Germline V gene sequence: CDR1 MGHRA, CDR2 YSYEKL. The V segment lost 3 bases and the J segment 0 bases; nucleotides outside the gene matches: 6. The CDR3 sequence is CASSQRLAAYSYNEQFF. The CDR3 bases are TGCGCCAGCAGCCAGAGACTAGCGGCGTACTCCTACAATGAGCAGTTCTTC.

The rearrangement links TRBV30 to TRBJ1-2; D remains unclear. The CDR3 totals 17 residues. Germline-derived CDR1 and CDR2 are GTSNPN and SVGIG (reference sequence). The V gene lost 4 bases and the J gene lost 8 bases, with 29 bases spanning the gap. CDR3 in amino acids: CAWISMVGFKPIGGYTF. CDR3 sequence (DNA): TGTGCCTGGATTTCCATGGTCGGATTCAAGCCTATCGGGGGCTACACCTTC.

CDR3 nucleotide sequence: TGTGCCAGCAGCCTCCGGGACAGGAGCTCCTACGAGCAGTACTTC. It translates to CASSLRDRSSYEQYF. The chain employs TRBV4-2 and TRBJ2-7; 8 bases align to TRBD1. This CDR3 contains 15 residues. V lost 4 bases and J lost 0; bases outside the gene matches: 5. CDR1 and CDR2 from the germline V gene are LGHNA and YNFKEQ.

The V gene is TRBV30, the J gene TRBJ2-1; no definite D call. The V end lost 0 bases, the J end lost 5 bases, and 8 bases lay between the germline ends. The CDR3 loop spans 13 amino acids. Per germline, CDR1 GTSNPN and CDR2 SVGIG (reference sequence). The CDR3 here is CAWSVFQDNEQFF. In nucleotides, the CDR3 is TGTGCCTGGAGTGTATTCCAGGACAATGAGCAGTTCTTC.

The CDR3, as DNA: TGTGCCTGCCATATCGATGGGGCTAGCGTATACAATGAGCAGTTCTTC. Translating it yields CACHIDGASVYNEQFF. The chain links TRBV30 to TRBJ2-1, with D tentatively TRBD2 (6 bases). This CDR3 is built from 16 residues. V lost 6 bases, J lost 4 bases, and 22 bases lay in between. In germline, CDR1 is GTSNPN, CDR2 SVGIG (reference sequence).

The chain recombines TRBV7-9 with TRBJ1-2, with 7 positions matching TRBD1. J gave up 5 bases and V 5 bases, and 8 bases lay outside the gene matches. Germline-derived CDR1 and CDR2 are SEHNR and FQNEAQ (reference sequence). The CDR3 sequence is 14 residues long. CDR3 loop: CASSHPGQTYGYTF. The CDR3 DNA reads TGTGCCAGCAGCCACCCGGGACAGACGTATGGCTACACCTTC. The full variable domain, in which reference TRBV7-9 and TRBJ1-2 provide the parts outside the CDR3, is DTGVSQNPRHKITKRGQNVTFRCDPISEHNRLYWYRQTLGQGPEFLTYFQNEAQLEKSRLLSDRFSAERPKGSFSTLEIQRTEQGDSAMYLCASSHPGQTYGYTFGSGTRLTVV.

This chain connects TRBV29-1 to TRBJ2-3, with 12 bases aligning to TRBD2. Germline trimming cut 6 bases from V and 6 bases from J; bases unmatched to any gene: 7. The germline V gene encodes CDR1 SQVTM and CDR2 ANQGSEA. The CDR3 sequence is 14 residues long. For the CDR3, the DNA is TGCAGCGTCGACCTAGCGGGAGGGCCTGATACGCAGTATTTT. Translated: CSVDLAGGPDTQYF.

V and J are TRBV27 and TRBJ1-2, with 8 bases aligning to TRBD1. The CDR3 extends over 13 amino acids. The germline CDR1 and CDR2 sequences are MNHEY and SMNVEV (reference sequence). Germline trimming cut 6 bases from V and 7 bases from J; bases unmatched to any gene: 7. CDR3 in amino acids: CASSQTGDGGYTF. CDR3 DNA sequence: TGTGCCAGCAGCCAGACAGGGGACGGTGGCTACACCTTC.

The rearrangement uses TRBV5-1 and TRBJ1-1; 10 bases match TRBD1. This CDR3 is 15 amino acids long. The ends lost 0 bases at V and 7 bases at J; junction bases unmatched: 6. From germline, CDR1 is SGHRS and CDR2 YFSETQ. CDR3 protein: CASSLADRGRIEAFF. The CDR3 DNA reads TGCGCCAGCAGCTTGGCTGACAGGGGGCGAATTGAAGCTTTCTTT.

For the CDR3, the DNA is TGTGCCAGCAGCCCAAACAGGGCGGGCACCGGGGAGCTGTTTTTT. Amino acid sequence: CASSPNRAGTGELFF. The rearrangement links TRBV27 to TRBJ2-2, with a tentative D call TRBD1 (6 bases). Germline-derived CDR1 and CDR2 are MNHEY and SMNVEV (reference sequence). Trimming took off 6 bases at V and 4 bases at J, with 15 bases between the two ends. There are 15 residues in the CDR3.